Shown below are 17 T cell receptor beta chains from a single sample sequenced in a study of monozygotic twins with inflammatory bowel disease. TCRdb re-analyzed the 5' RACE reads; it lists each CDR3 protein once, without DNA. This repertoire includes approximately 400,000 distinct CDR3 sequences. The sequenced sample was blood. The origin of the receptors is a human donor with ulcerative colitis or Crohn's disease, or a healthy co-twin of an affected twin (not recorded which).

The gene calls are TRBV7-9 and TRBJ2-7. CDR1 SEHNR and CDR2 FQNEAQ come from the germline V gene (reference sequence). The CDR3 runs 13 residues. The CDR3 spells CASSSSWGYEQYF. Supplemented by reference TRBV7-9 and TRBJ2-7, the full variable domain reads DTGVSQNPRHKITKRGQNVTFRCDPISEHNRLYWYRQTLGQGPEFLTYFQNEAQLEKSRLLSDRFSAERPKGSFSTLEIQRTEQGDSAMYLCASSSSWGYEQYFGPGTRLTVT.

The V and J genes are TRBV27 and TRBJ2-5; the D call of TRBD1 rests on TCRdb alone, since no DNA is present to check it. The CDR3 sequence is 15 residues long. Germline-derived CDR1 and CDR2 are MNHEY and SMNVEV (reference sequence). The CDR3 loop reads CASSYRQDQQETQNF.

The V gene is TRBV5-1, the J gene TRBJ2-2; the D call from TCRdb, TRBD1, cannot be confirmed without DNA. Germline V gene lookup returns CDR1 SGHRS and CDR2 YFSETQ. This CDR3 spans 14 amino acids. CDR3 in amino acids: CASSRQGDTGELFF.

The chain recombines TRBV2 with TRBJ2-1. The CDR3 loop spans 17 amino acids. Germline CDR1 reads SNHLY; CDR2 reads FYNNEI. CDR3: CASSELACFGSYNEQFF.

The rearrangement uses TRBV5-1 and TRBJ2-5; the D call of TRBD1 rests on TCRdb alone, since no DNA is present to check it. This CDR3 comprises 14 residues. CDR1 SGHRS and CDR2 YFSETQ come from the germline V gene. This CDR3 reads CASSSAGSPETQYF.

The chain couples TRBV20-1 to TRBJ1-4. The CDR3 has 17 residues. CDR1 is DFQATT and CDR2 is SNEGSKA in the germline V gene (reference sequence). CDR3 residues: CSATDGTRDPTNEKLFF.

The J gene is TRBJ1-1, the V gene TRBV5-8. The CDR3 is 14 residues long. The germline V gene has CDR1 SGHTS and CDR2 YDEGEE. The CDR3 sequence: CGSSLVGRNTEAFF.

The chain employs TRBV6-2 or TRBV6-3 and TRBJ1-1. The germline CDR1 and CDR2 sequences are MNHEY and SVGEGT. The CDR3 extends over 16 amino acids. The CDR3 is CASSSVGRGGVAEAFF.

V and J are TRBV7-2 and TRBJ2-7. This CDR3 has 14 amino acids. Germline CDR1 reads SGHTA; CDR2 reads FQGNSA. CDR3: CASSLSLAGYEQYF.

The rearrangement uses TRBV6-5 and TRBJ2-7; TCRdb reports TRBD2, a call that lacks DNA to check it against. There are 17 residues in the CDR3. Germline assignment: CDR1 MNHEY and CDR2 SVGAGI. Here the CDR3 reads CASSYGPPAAGSHEQYF.

J is TRBJ1-1 and V is TRBV29-1. Germline V lookup: CDR1 SQVTM, CDR2 ANQGSEA. This CDR3 is built from 12 residues. CDR3 loop: CSGRQMNTEAFF.

The chain employs TRBV19 and TRBJ2-1; the TCRdb call, TRBD1, lacks DNA for checking. From germline, CDR1 is LNHDA and CDR2 SQIVND (reference sequence). The CDR3 runs 17 residues. CDR3 loop: CASTMAGGALGYNEQFF.

This chain uses TRBV5-1 with TRBJ2-5; checking the TCRdb D call of TRBD1 is not possible without DNA. The V gene's germline CDR1 is SGHRS and CDR2 YFSETQ. The CDR3 spans 13 residues. The CDR3 sequence: CASSMDPGGTQYF.

V gene TRBV7-3 combines with J gene TRBJ2-7; TCRdb's D call, TRBD1, is unchecked because there is no DNA. There are 14 residues in the CDR3. CDR1 and CDR2 from the germline V gene are SGHTA and FQGTGA. CDR3 residues: CASSLSDRVYEQYF.

This sequence joins TRBV6-1 and TRBJ2-7; the TCRdb call, TRBD1, lacks DNA for checking. The CDR3 has 15 amino acids. CDR1 is MNHNS and CDR2 is SASEGT in the germline V gene. The CDR3 is CASSGGTGMGYEQYF.

The chain uses TRBV6-2 or TRBV6-3 and TRBJ2-7; TCRdb proposes TRBD1, but this gene call is untestable without DNA. There are 15 residues in the CDR3. Germline V gene sequence: CDR1 MNHEY, CDR2 SVGEGT. The CDR3 sequence: CASRGGTANWYEQYF.

The chain links TRBV10-3 to TRBJ1-4; there is no DNA to check the TCRdb D call of TRBD1. The germline V gene has CDR1 ENHRY and CDR2 SYGVKD. There are 17 residues in the CDR3. The CDR3 reads CAISDSGAGGTNEKLFF.